The rows below give T cell receptor beta chains drawn from one sample of a study of shared clonotypes between healthy human individuals. Measured with immunoSEQ multiplex PCR; TCRdb has only the in-frame clones, and not every one. The table lists about 2.1 million clones, around 93% of them singletons. Sequencing used naive CD8+ T cells from PBMCs. These receptors originate from a man younger than 30 in good health. Some clones in this sample may be carry-over from other donors' samples. Each CDR3 is given with its conserved first and last residue. The D gene is left open where the match is weak. Expanded clones are given a class, and other clones once, few, many or no size at all.

>TRBJ2-5|.|TRBV13|.
CASSLGDQRQETQYF
TGTGCCAGCAGCTTAGGTGACCAGAGGCAAGAGACCCAGTACTTC
>TRBJ1-1|.|TRBV27|.
CASSLSRINTEAFF
TGTGCCAGCAGTTTATCAAGGATTAACACTGAAGCTTTCTTT
>TRBJ2-1|TRBD2|TRBV9|.
CASSVEGRYTSGSSWNEQFF
TGTGCCAGCAGCGTAGAAGGTCGATACACTAGCGGGAGCTCTTGGAATGAGCAGTTCTTC
>TRBJ2-7|TRBD1|TRBV6-6|.
CASREPGQGFYEQYF
TGTGCCAGCAGGGAACCGGGACAGGGGTTCTACGAGCAGTACTTC
>TRBJ2-7|.|TRBV7-9|.
CASRPPADRISDEQYF
TGTGCCAGCAGACCTCCCGCCGACAGAATCAGCGACGAGCAGTACTTC
>TRBJ2-1|TRBD1|TRBV2|once
CASRGFGTGHVDEQFF
TGTGCCAGCAGGGGATTCGGGACAGGCCATGTGGATGAGCAGTTCTTC
>TRBJ2-1|.|TRBV7-8|.
CASSLILTGTPEFF
TGTGCCAGCAGCTTAATTTTAACCGGGACTCCGGAGTTCTTC
>TRBJ2-7|.|TRBV25-1|.
CASSESRGPEQYF
TGTGCCAGCAGTGAATCCCGGGGGCCCGAGCAGTACTTC
>TRBJ2-5|.|TRBV11-2|.
CASSLNLIEETQYF
TGTGCCAGCAGTCTCAACCTGATAGAAGAGACCCAGTACTTC
>TRBJ2-3|.|TRBV11-1|.
CASSLAGRTRDTQYF
TGTGCCAGCAGCTTAGCGGGACGCACGCGCGATACGCAGTATTTT
>TRBJ2-7|.|TRBV27|.
CASSLYPASYEQYF
TGTGCCAGCAGTTTATATCCGGCCTCCTACGAGCAGTACTTC
>TRBJ2-3|.|TRBV7-9|.
CASSSITGRTQYF
TGTGCCAGCAGCTCAATCACAGGGCGCACGCAGTATTTT
>TRBJ1-2|.|TRBV4-1|.
CASSTNFETGFYGYTF
TGCGCCAGCAGCACCAACTTTGAGACGGGATTCTATGGCTACACCTTC
>TRBJ2-1|.|TRBV5-1|.
CASSLDSPTFNEQFF
TGCGCCAGCAGCTTGGACAGTCCCACATTCAATGAGCAGTTCTTC
>TRBJ1-4|.|TRBV6-1|once
CASSDPTDFGLFF
TGTGCCAGCAGTGACCCTACGGACTTCGGACTGTTTTTT
>TRBJ2-1|.|TRBV27|.
CASSLSKSYNEQFF
TGTGCCAGCAGTTTATCGAAGTCCTACAATGAGCAGTTCTTC
>TRBJ2-7|.|TRBV19|.
CASSLSGGDSYEQYF
TGTGCCAGTAGTCTATCAGGGGGGGACTCCTACGAGCAGTACTTC
>TRBJ2-7|TRBD2|TRBV6-1|.
CASSGLAGGMEEQYF
TGTGCCAGCAGTGGTTTAGCGGGAGGGATGGAAGAGCAGTACTTC
>TRBJ2-1|.|TRBV25-1|.
CASSFGNEQFF
TGTGCCAGCAGTTTCGGGAATGAGCAGTTCTTC
>TRBJ2-1|TRBD2|TRBV7-9|.
CASRADLAGGPYNEQFF
TGTGCCAGCAGGGCGGACCTAGCGGGAGGGCCCTACAATGAGCAGTTCTTC
>TRBJ2-5|.|TRBV29-1|.
CSVEFRGDF
TGCAGCGTTGAATTCAGGGGGGACTTC
>TRBJ2-7|.|TRBV2|.
CASSGEAYEQYF
TGTGCCAGCAGCGGGGAAGCCTACGAGCAGTACTTC
>TRBJ1-5|.|TRBV27|.
CASSSDFNQPQHF
TGTGCCAGCAGTTCGGACTTCAATCAGCCCCAGCATTTT
>TRBJ2-7|.|TRBV10-3|.
CAISEGQRYEQYF
TGTGCCATCAGTGAGGGACAGAGATACGAGCAGTACTTC
>TRBJ1-2|.|TRBV28|once
CASSPNRDPNYGYTF
TGTGCCAGCAGTCCGAACAGGGACCCAAACTATGGCTACACCTTC
>TRBJ2-5|.|TRBV25-1|.
CASSYREDETQYF
TGTGCCAGCAGTTACAGGGAGGACGAGACCCAGTACTTC
>TRBJ1-3|.|TRBV9|.
CASSRGADSGNTIYF
TGTGCCAGCAGCCGGGGCGCGGACTCTGGAAACACCATATATTTT
>TRBJ1-5|.|TRBV19|.
CASSIDLWGSNQPQHF
TGTGCCAGTAGTATAGATCTGTGGGGGAGCAATCAGCCCCAGCATTTT
>TRBJ1-4|.|TRBV27|.
CASSLEGNEKLFF
TGTGCCAGCAGTTTAGAAGGGAATGAAAAACTGTTTTTT
>TRBJ2-7|TRBD2|TRBV28|.
CASSSRGGKQYF
TGTGCCAGCAGTTCCCGGGGAGGGAAGCAGTACTTC
>TRBJ2-3|TRBD2|TRBV5-6|.
CASSLDSSGRETDTQYF
TGTGCCAGCAGCTTGGATTCTAGCGGGAGGGAAACAGATACGCAGTATTTT
>TRBJ2-7|TRBD2|TRBV5-1|.
CASSLGRGVGTYEQYF
TGCGCCAGCAGCTTGGGCCGGGGGGTTGGAACCTACGAGCAGTACTTC
>TRBJ2-7|.|TRBV28|.
CASSKSWGVEQYF
TGTGCCAGCAGTAAATCTTGGGGGGTCGAGCAGTACTTC
>TRBJ1-3|.|TRBV29-1|.
CSVEEDEADGDSGNTIYF
TGCAGCGTTGAAGAAGACGAAGCCGACGGAGACTCTGGAAACACCATATATTTT
>TRBJ2-1|.|TRBV29-1|.
CSVEGTEPWVNEQFF
TGCAGCGTGGAAGGGACTGAACCTTGGGTCAATGAGCAGTTCTTC
>TRBJ2-3|.|TRBV25-1|.
CASSEWEPSLTDTQYF
TGTGCCAGCAGTGAATGGGAACCATCCCTCACAGATACGCAGTATTTT
>TRBJ1-4|.|TRBV5-1|few
CASSLLPGKLFF
TGCGCCAGCAGCTTGCTTCCCGGAAAACTGTTTTTT
>TRBJ1-2|TRBD1|TRBV29-1|.
CSGGTGGYGYTF
TGCAGCGGCGGGACAGGGGGCTATGGCTACACCTTC
>TRBJ2-2|.|TRBV11-2|.
CASSLGSGVRAGELFF
TGTGCCAGCAGCTTAGGGTCCGGAGTGCGGGCCGGGGAGCTGTTTTTT
>TRBJ2-1|.|TRBV10-2|once
CASSVGTLADSYNEQFF
TGCGCCAGCAGTGTGGGGACCCTTGCAGATTCCTACAATGAGCAGTTCTTC
>TRBJ2-1|.|TRBV7-9|.
CASTSAYPDEQFF
TGTGCCAGCACCTCAGCGTACCCCGATGAGCAGTTCTTC
>TRBJ2-7|TRBD1|TRBV9|.
CASSASSTGGRLYEQYF
TGTGCCAGCAGCGCATCGTCGACAGGGGGAAGGCTCTACGAGCAGTACTTC
>TRBJ2-1|.|TRBV14|.
CASSLPGSNEQFF
TGTGCCAGCAGCCTCCCCGGGAGCAATGAGCAGTTCTTC
>TRBJ2-2|TRBD2|TRBV28|.
CASSFLSGAGELFF
TGTGCCAGCAGTTTCCTTAGCGGGGCCGGGGAGCTGTTTTTT
>TRBJ2-1|TRBD2|TRBV2|.
CASSDGSSGPLWGGDEQFF
TGTGCCAGCAGTGATGGGTCTAGCGGGCCCCTCTGGGGGGGCGATGAGCAGTTCTTC
>TRBJ2-5|TRBD1|TRBV5-4|.
CASRGQKETQYF
TGTGCCAGCAGGGGACAGAAAGAGACCCAGTACTTC